These T cell receptor beta chains were read from a single sample in a study of Graves' ophthalmopathy and Graves' hyperthyroidism. From the multiplex PCR reads, TCRdb called clonotypes with MiXCR, one entry per CDR3 protein. The sample records 300,000 to 450,000 distinct CDR3 sequences, roughly 15% being singletons. Sequencing used peripheral blood. These receptors all stem from an adult woman with stable Graves' hyperthyroidism. CDR3s include the opening cysteine and the closing phenylalanine or tryptophan. D genes are given only for firm matches. The size field is filled for only some rows; it gives once, few, many or a size class.

V	size	D	J	CDR3	DNA
TRBV29-1	few	.	TRBJ1-3	CSVRASGNTIYF	TGCAGCGTTCGCGCCTCTGGAAACACCATATATTTT
TRBV28	many	.	TRBJ2-1	CASTRGYNEQFF	TGTGCCAGCACACGAGGGTACAATGAGCAGTTCTTC
TRBV27	many	TRBD2	TRBJ2-5	CASSLFYRGGVEETQYF	TGTGCCAGCAGTTTGTTTTATCGGGGAGGGGTAGAAGAGACCCAGTACTTC
TRBV7-9	many	.	TRBJ2-7	CASSESGPTYEQYF	TGTGCCAGCAGCGAATCGGGACCAACCTACGAGCAGTACTTC
TRBV29-1	.	.	TRBJ1-1	CSGAKNTEAFF	TGCAGCGGAGCAAAGAACACTGAAGCTTTCTTT
TRBV5-1	many	.	TRBJ2-2	CASSPEVGELFF	TGCGCCAGCAGCCCTGAAGTCGGGGAGCTGTTTTTT
TRBV13	many	.	TRBJ2-7	CASSLGTFTYEQYF	TGTGCCAGCAGCTTAGGGACTTTCACCTACGAGCAGTACTTC
TRBV20-1	many	TRBD2	TRBJ2-7	CSAPGLAGGSYEQYF	TGCAGTGCCCCGGGACTAGCGGGAGGCTCCTACGAGCAGTACTTC
TRBV6-5	many	.	TRBJ2-2	CASRGGTGNTGELFF	TGTGCCAGCAGGGGAGGGACAGGAAACACCGGGGAGCTGTTTTTT
TRBV9	many	.	TRBJ2-5	CASSDYGTEQETQYF	TGTGCCAGCAGTGATTACGGGACCGAGCAAGAGACCCAGTACTTC
TRBV12-3/TRBV12-4	many	.	TRBJ2-5	CASTHAVKETQYF	TGTGCCAGCACCCACGCGGTGAAAGAGACCCAGTACTTC
TRBV6-1	many	.	TRBJ2-2	CASSDQANTGELFF	TGTGCCAGCAGTGACCAAGCAAACACCGGGGAGCTGTTTTTT
TRBV30	many	.	TRBJ1-2	CAWNRRNYGYTF	TGTGCCTGGAACAGACGTAACTATGGCTACACCTTC
TRBV20-1	many	.	TRBJ1-6	CSARWVGQLNSPLHF	TGCAGTGCTAGATGGGTTGGACAGCTTAATTCACCCCTCCACTTT
TRBV11-2	.	.	TRBJ1-1	CASRPPGQPKNTEAFF	TGTGCCAGCCGACCCCCCGGACAGCCGAAGAACACTGAAGCTTTCTTT
TRBV6-1	.	TRBD1	TRBJ2-5	CASREQGAGETQYF	TGTGCCAGCAGGGAACAGGGGGCAGGGGAGACCCAGTACTTC
TRBV5-6	many	.	TRBJ2-2	CASSRDSFYTGELFF	TGTGCCAGCAGCCGCGACAGTTTCTACACCGGGGAGCTGTTTTTT
TRBV5-1	many	.	TRBJ2-5	CASNLGGDRETQYF	TGCGCCAGCAACTTGGGCGGGGACCGGGAGACCCAGTACTTC
TRBV2	many	.	TRBJ2-5	CASSALGAKTQYF	TGTGCCAGCAGCGCTCTGGGCGCGAAGACCCAGTACTTC
TRBV6-5	many	.	TRBJ1-6	CASSYSGEGPNNSPLHF	TGTGCCAGCAGTTACTCCGGGGAGGGACCCAATAATTCACCCCTCCACTTT
TRBV27	.	.	TRBJ1-6	CASSLSVGDSYNSPLHF	TGTGCCAGCAGTTTATCGGTCGGGGACTCCTATAATTCACCCCTCCACTTT
TRBV29-1	many	.	TRBJ1-1	CSVYRVVTEAFF	TGCAGCGTTTACAGGGTTGTGACTGAAGCTTTCTTT
TRBV20-1	many	.	TRBJ1-1	CSANLQGTAEAFF	TGCAGTGCTAACCTACAGGGAACCGCTGAAGCTTTCTTT
TRBV7-9	many	TRBD2	TRBJ2-7	CASSLAGAYEQYF	TGTGCCAGTAGTCTAGCGGGAGCCTACGAGCAGTACTTC
TRBV9	many	TRBD2	TRBJ2-2	CASSGTSSGELFF	TGTGCCAGCAGCGGGACTAGTTCTGGGGAGCTGTTTTTT
TRBV24-1	many	.	TRBJ2-4	CATSESGLNIKYF	TGTGCCACCAGTGAGTCCGGTTTAAACATTAAGTACTTC
TRBV11-2	many	TRBD1	TRBJ2-7	CASSFSTGTGNYEQYF	TGTGCCAGCAGCTTTTCCACCGGGACAGGGAATTACGAGCAGTACTTC
TRBV11-1	many	TRBD2	TRBJ2-2	CASSDKAGTNTGELFF	TGTGCCAGCAGCGACAAAGCGGGAACGAACACCGGGGAGCTGTTTTTT
TRBV4-2	many	.	TRBJ1-1	CASSPRVLLTVRAGNTEAFF	TGTGCCAGCAGCCCCCGGGTACTCTTAACGGTCCGAGCGGGGAACACTGAAGCTTTCTTT
TRBV7-9	many	TRBD1	TRBJ2-7	CASSSGQLTYEQYF	TGTGCCAGCAGCTCGGGACAGCTGACCTACGAGCAGTACTTC
TRBV7-2	.	TRBD2	TRBJ2-7	CASSNIGLAGVEQYF	TGTGCCAGCAGCAACATCGGACTAGCGGGAGTCGAGCAGTACTTC
TRBV11-2	many	TRBD1	TRBJ1-1	CASSTLTGGKAFF	TGTGCCAGCAGCACCTTAACAGGGGGAAAAGCTTTCTTT
TRBV12-3/TRBV12-4	many	TRBD1	TRBJ2-7	CASSLRTGGREQYF	TGTGCCAGCAGTTTAAGGACAGGCGGCCGCGAGCAGTACTTC
TRBV2	.	TRBD1	TRBJ1-2	CASSPDRGRNYGYTF	TGTGCCAGCAGCCCGGACAGGGGAAGAAACTATGGCTACACCTTC
TRBV20-1	many	.	TRBJ1-2	CSASKPTETRYGYTF	TGCAGTGCTAGTAAGCCGACGGAAACCCGCTATGGCTACACCTTC
TRBV6-1	many	TRBD1	TRBJ2-7	CASRPTGGSDYEQYF	TGTGCCAGCAGGCCCACAGGGGGCTCCGACTACGAGCAGTACTTC
TRBV29-1	many	.	TRBJ1-1	CSVVLVWGSTEAFF	TGCAGCGTTGTTCTGGTCTGGGGGAGTACTGAAGCTTTCTTT